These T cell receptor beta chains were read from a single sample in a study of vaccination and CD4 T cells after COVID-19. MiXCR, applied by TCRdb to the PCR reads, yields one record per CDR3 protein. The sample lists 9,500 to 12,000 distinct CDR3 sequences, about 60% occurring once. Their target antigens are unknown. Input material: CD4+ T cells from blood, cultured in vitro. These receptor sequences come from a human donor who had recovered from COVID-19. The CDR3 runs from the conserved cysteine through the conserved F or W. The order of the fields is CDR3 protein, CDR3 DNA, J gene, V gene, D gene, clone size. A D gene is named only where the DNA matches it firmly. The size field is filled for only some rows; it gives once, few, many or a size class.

CASSYKGNYSNQPQHF | TGTGCCAGCAGTTACAAAGGGAACTATAGCAATCAGCCCCAGCATTTT | TRBJ1-5 | TRBV6-2/TRBV6-3 | NA | NA
CASSPGTSRHEQFF | TGTGCCAGCAGCCCGGGGACCTCCCGCCATGAGCAGTTCTTC | TRBJ2-1 | TRBV5-4 | NA | NA
CASSPEGGWNYGYTF | TGTGCCAGCTCACCCGAGGGGGGTTGGAACTATGGCTACACCTTC | TRBJ1-2 | TRBV18 | NA | once
CASTQNQGQYF | TGTGCCAGCACTCAAAACCAGGGGCAGTACTTC | TRBJ2-7 | TRBV2 | NA | NA
CASSLDRETEAFF | TGTGCCAGCAGCTTAGACAGGGAGACTGAAGCTTTCTTT | TRBJ1-1 | TRBV7-2 | NA | NA
CASSPRTRRTTSTDTQYF | TGTGCCAGCAGCCCCAGGACACGGCGTACCACTAGCACAGATACGCAGTATTTT | TRBJ2-3 | TRBV2 | NA | NA
CASSGGTVLSEKLFF | TGCGCCAGCAGTGGGGGGACGGTCTTATCTGAAAAACTGTTTTTT | TRBJ1-4 | TRBV10-2 | NA | NA
CASSQDRWASGTGELFF | TGCGCCAGCAGCCAAGATCGATGGGCTAGCGGCACCGGGGAGCTGTTTTTT | TRBJ2-2 | TRBV4-1 | TRBD2 | NA
CASSYRTEAFF | TGTGCCAGCAGTTACAGGACTGAAGCTTTCTTT | TRBJ1-1 | TRBV6-5 | NA | few
CASSPQGQGRSPLHF | TGTGCCAGTAGCCCCCAGGGACAGGGTCGCTCACCCCTCCACTTT | TRBJ1-6 | TRBV19 | TRBD1 | NA
CASSPSSGTEAFF | TGTGCCAGCTCACCTTCCTCCGGCACTGAAGCTTTCTTT | TRBJ1-1 | TRBV18 | NA | few
CASSLRAGGPYEQYF | TGTGCCAGCAGCTTACGGGCAGGGGGACCCTACGAGCAGTACTTC | TRBJ2-7 | TRBV7-3 | TRBD1 | NA
CASGSPLAGVAGELFF | TGTGCTAGTGGTTCCCCACTAGCGGGGGTCGCCGGGGAGCTGTTTTTT | TRBJ2-2 | TRBV12-5 | TRBD2 | NA
CASSYPGGETQYF | TGTGCCAGCAGTTACCCAGGGGGGGAGACCCAGTACTTC | TRBJ2-5 | TRBV6-5 | NA | NA
CSAGQVSNQPQHF | TGCAGTGCTGGACAGGTTAGCAATCAGCCCCAGCATTTT | TRBJ1-5 | TRBV20-1 | TRBD1 | NA
CSARQTGGLNEQFF | TGCAGTGCTAGACAGACAGGGGGCCTCAATGAGCAGTTCTTC | TRBJ2-1 | TRBV20-1 | TRBD1 | NA
CASSVHGTGVVNTEAFF | TGTGCCAGCAGTGTCCACGGGACAGGTGTGGTGAACACTGAAGCTTTCTTT | TRBJ1-1 | TRBV25-1 | TRBD1 | NA
CASSLVGTNTEAFF | TGTGCCAGCAGCTTAGTCGGGACGAACACTGAAGCTTTCTTT | TRBJ1-1 | TRBV7-8 | NA | few
CASRATAGRTNQPQHF | TGTGCCAGCAGAGCAACTGCGGGACGGACCAATCAGCCCCAGCATTTT | TRBJ1-5 | TRBV27 | NA | NA